This T cell receptor (beta chain) was profiled in a study of shared clonotypes between healthy human individuals. This clone was found a few times. Germline-derived CDR1 and CDR2 are MGHDK and SYGVNS. The CDR3 has 12 amino acids. Trimming took 5 bases from V and 5 from J, leaving 7 bases between them. The protocol was immunoSEQ multiplex PCR, while the TCRdb copy is restricted to in-frame clones and leaves out a portion. The repertoire has hundreds of thousands of clones, 73% of them found once; the top ten carry roughly 1.9%. The chain recombines TRBV25-1 with TRBJ1-5; tentatively, D is TRBD1 (5 bases). Input material: memory CD4+ T cells sorted from blood. Subset reported: CD45RA-negative fraction. The receptor was derived from a woman in her twenties or thirties in good health. In nucleotides, the CDR3 is TGTGCCAGCAGTTTAGGGGATCAGCCCCAGCATTTT. It yields the protein CASSLGDQPQHF.